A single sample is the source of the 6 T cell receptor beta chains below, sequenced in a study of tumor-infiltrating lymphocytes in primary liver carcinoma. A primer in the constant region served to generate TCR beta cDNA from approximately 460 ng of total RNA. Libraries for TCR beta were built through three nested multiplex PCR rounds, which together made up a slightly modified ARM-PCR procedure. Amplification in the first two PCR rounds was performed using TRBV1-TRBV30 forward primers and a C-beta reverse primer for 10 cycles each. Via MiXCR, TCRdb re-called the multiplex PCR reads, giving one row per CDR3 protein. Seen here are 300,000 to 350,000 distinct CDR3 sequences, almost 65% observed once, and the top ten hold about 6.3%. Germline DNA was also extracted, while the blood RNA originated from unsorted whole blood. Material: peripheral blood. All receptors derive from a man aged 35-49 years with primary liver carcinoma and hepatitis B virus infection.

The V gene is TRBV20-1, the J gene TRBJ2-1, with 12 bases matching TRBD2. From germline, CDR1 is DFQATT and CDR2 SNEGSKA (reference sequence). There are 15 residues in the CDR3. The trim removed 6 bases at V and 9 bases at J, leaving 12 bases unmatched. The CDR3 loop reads CSAPLAGGRLGEQFF. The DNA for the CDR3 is TGCAGTGCCCCACTAGCGGGAGGACGTTTGGGTGAGCAGTTCTTC.

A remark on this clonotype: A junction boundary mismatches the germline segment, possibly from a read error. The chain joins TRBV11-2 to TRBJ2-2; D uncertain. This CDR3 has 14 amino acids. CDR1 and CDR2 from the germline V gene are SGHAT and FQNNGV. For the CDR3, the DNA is TGTGCCAGCAGCCGCAGTGGGAACACCGTGGAGCTGTTTTTT. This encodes CASSRSGNTVELFF.

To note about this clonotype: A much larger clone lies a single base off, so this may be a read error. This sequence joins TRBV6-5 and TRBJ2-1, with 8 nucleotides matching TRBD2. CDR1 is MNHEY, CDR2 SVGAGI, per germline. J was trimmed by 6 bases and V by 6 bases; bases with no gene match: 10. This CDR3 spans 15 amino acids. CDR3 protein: CASRDGLATANEQFF. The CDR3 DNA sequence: TGTGCCAGCAGAGATGGACTAGCCACCGCCAATGAGCAGTTCTTC.

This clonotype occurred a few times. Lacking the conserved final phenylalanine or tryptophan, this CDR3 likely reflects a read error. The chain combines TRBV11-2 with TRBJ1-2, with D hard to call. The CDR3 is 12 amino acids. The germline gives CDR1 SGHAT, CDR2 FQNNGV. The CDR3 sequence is CASSSGYYGYTL. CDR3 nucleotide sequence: TGCGCCAGCAGCTCGGGATACTATGGCTACACCCTC.

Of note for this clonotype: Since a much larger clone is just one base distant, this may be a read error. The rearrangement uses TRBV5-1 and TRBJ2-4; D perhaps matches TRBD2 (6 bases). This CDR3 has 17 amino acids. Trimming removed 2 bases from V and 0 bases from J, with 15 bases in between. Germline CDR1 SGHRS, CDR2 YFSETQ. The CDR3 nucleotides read TGCGCCAGCAGCTTAGGAGGGACGGAACTAGCCAAAAACATTCAGTACTTC. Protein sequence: CASSLGGTELAKNIQYF.

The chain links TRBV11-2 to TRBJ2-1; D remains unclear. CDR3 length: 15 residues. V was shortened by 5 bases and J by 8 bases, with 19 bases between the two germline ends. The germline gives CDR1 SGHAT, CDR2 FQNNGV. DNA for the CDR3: TGTGCCAGCAGCCAAGCGAGATTAGGGTCCCATGAGCAGTTCTTC. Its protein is CASSQARLGSHEQFF.